This section outlines one TCR beta chain sequence together with its context. TCR beta VDJ and CDR3 were profiled, and genomic DNA was the template. TCRdb independently ran MiXCR on the reads; one entry per CDR3 protein. Seen here are about 81,000 distinct CDR3 sequences, under 50% observed once, and the top ten hold 65% to 70%. This sample is part of a study of CD8+CD57+ T cells in acquired aplastic anemia. The junction had 15 bases not matched to a gene; V was cut back by 8 bases and J by 11 bases. This CDR3 has 14 amino acids. Germline-derived CDR1 and CDR2 are LNHDA and SQIVND (reference sequence).

Sequenced sample: sorted CD4+, CD8+, or CD8+CD57+ T cells (not recorded which) from PBMCs. The chain combines TRBV19 with TRBJ1-5, with TRBD1 identical over 7 bases. This sequence originates from a human donor in good health, serving as a control. In DNA, the CDR3 is TGTGCCAGTTCCTTCCGACAGGGCCCAGAGACCCAGCATTTT. Its protein is CASSFRQGPETQHF.